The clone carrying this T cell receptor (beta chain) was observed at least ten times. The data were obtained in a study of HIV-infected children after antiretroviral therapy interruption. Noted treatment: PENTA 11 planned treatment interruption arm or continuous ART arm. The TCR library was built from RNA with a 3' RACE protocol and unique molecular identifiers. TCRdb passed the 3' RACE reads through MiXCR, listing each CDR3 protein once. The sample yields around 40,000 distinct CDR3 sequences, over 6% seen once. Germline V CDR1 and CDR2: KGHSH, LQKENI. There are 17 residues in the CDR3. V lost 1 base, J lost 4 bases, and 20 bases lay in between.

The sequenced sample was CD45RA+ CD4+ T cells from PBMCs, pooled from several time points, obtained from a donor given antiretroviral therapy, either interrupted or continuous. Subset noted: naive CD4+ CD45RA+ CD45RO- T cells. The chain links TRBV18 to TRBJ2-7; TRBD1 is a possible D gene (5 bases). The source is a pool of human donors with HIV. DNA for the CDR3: TGTGCCAGCTCACCACGGGGAACAGGCCCTCGCGGATACGAGCAGTACTTC. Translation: CASSPRGTGPRGYEQYF.